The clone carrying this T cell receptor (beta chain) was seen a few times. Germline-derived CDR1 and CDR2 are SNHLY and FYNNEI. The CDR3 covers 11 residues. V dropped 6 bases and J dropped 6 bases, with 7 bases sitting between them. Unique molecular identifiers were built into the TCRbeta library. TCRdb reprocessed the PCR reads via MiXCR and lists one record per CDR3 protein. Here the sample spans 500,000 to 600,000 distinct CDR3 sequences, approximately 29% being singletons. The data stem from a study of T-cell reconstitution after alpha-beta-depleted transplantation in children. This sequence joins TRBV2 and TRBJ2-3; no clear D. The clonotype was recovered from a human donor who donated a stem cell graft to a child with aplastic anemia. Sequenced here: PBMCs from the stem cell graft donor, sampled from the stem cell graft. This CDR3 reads CASRSVDTQYF. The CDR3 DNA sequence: TGTGCCAGCAGGAGCGTCGATACGCAGTATTTT. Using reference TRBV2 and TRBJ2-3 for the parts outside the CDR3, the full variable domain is EPEVTQTPSHQVTQMGQEVILRCVPISNHLYFYWYRQILGQKVEFLVSFYNNEISEKSEIFDDQFSVERPDGSNFTLKIRSTKLEDSAMYFCASRSVDTQYFGPGTRLTVL.